This T cell receptor (beta chain) was captured in a study of blood T cell repertoires in COVID-19. Study processing details: Amplification with reference gene primers provided the estimates of nucleated cell counts. Libraries were prepared by immunoSEQ multiplex PCR; TCRdb keeps only in-frame clonotypes and omits some of them. V, J and clone size are those of that table, while D and trimming were read from the DNA. The sample lists over 450,000 clones; roughly nine tenths were seen once. Looked up from germline, CDR1 is WSHSY and CDR2 is SAAADI. The V end was cut by 2 bases, the J end by 5 bases, with 9 bases between. The CDR3 extends over 13 amino acids.

The rearrangement uses TRBV10-2 and TRBJ1-2; D uncertain. This sequence originates from a woman aged 45-65 years with COVID-19, enrolled during active disease. The sequenced sample consisted of peripheral blood. DNA of the CDR3: TGCGCCAGCAGTGAGATCCCCGGGTATGGCTACACCTTC. This encodes CASSEIPGYGYTF.